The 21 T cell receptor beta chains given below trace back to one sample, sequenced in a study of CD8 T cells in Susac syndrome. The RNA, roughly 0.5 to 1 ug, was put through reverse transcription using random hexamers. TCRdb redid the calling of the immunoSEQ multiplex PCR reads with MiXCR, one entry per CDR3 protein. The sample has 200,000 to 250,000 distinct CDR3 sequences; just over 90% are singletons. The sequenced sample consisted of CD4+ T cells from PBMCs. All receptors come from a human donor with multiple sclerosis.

CDR3 sequence (DNA): TGTGCCAGCAGCCGGGAGGGAACCTACGAGCAGTACGTC. Residues: CASSREGTYEQYV. The rearrangement uses TRBV5-4 and TRBJ2-7; 8 bases map to TRBD2. Trimming at V came to 4 bases and at J to 2 bases, leaving 2 bases not matched to a gene. Looked up from germline, CDR1 is SGHNT and CDR2 is YYREEE (reference sequence). The CDR3 is made up of 13 amino acids.

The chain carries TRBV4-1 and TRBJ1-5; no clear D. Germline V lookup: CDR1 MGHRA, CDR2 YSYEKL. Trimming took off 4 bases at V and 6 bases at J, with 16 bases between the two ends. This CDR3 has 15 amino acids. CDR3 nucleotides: TGCGCCAGCAGCCCAGGCGACGGCCCGTTTCAGCCCCAGCATTTT. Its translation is CASSPGDGPFQPQHF.

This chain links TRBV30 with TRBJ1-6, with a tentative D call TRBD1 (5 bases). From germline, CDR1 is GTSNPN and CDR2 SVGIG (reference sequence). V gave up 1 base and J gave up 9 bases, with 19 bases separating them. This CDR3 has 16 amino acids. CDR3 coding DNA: TGTGCCTGGAGTGGACCGGACGGGGGGGTCGGTTCACCCCTCCACTTT. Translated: CAWSGPDGGVGSPLHF.

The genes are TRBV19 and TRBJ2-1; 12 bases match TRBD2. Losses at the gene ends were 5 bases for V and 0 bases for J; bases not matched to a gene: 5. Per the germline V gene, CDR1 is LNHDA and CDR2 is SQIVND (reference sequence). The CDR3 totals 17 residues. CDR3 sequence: CASSYRLAGASYNEQFF. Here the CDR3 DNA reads TGTGCCAGTAGTTACCGACTAGCGGGAGCCTCCTACAATGAGCAGTTCTTC.

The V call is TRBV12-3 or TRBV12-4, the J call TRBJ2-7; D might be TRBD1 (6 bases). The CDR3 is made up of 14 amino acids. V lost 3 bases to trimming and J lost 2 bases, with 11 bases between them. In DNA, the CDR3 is TGTGCCAGCAGTTTCGGGGACACCACCTACGAGCAGTACGTC. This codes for CASSFGDTTYEQYV.

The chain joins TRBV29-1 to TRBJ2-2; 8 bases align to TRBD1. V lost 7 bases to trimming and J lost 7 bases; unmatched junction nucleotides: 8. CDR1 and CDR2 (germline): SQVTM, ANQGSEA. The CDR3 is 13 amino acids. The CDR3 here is CSGTTGGNGELFF. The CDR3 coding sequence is TGCAGCGGGACAACAGGGGGTAACGGGGAGCTGTTTTTT.

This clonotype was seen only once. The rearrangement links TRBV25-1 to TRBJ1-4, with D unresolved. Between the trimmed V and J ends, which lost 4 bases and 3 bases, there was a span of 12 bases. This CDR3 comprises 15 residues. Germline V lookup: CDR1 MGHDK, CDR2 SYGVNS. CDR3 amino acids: CASSACGSPNEKLFF. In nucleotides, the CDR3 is TGTGCCAGCAGTGCCTGTGGCAGCCCTAATGAAAAACTGTTTTTT.

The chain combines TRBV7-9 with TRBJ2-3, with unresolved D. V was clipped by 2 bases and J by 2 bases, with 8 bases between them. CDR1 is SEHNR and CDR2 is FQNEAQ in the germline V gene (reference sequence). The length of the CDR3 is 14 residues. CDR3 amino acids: CASSLTHITDTQYF. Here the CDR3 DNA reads TGTGCCAGCAGCTTAACACATATCACAGATACGCAGTATTTT.

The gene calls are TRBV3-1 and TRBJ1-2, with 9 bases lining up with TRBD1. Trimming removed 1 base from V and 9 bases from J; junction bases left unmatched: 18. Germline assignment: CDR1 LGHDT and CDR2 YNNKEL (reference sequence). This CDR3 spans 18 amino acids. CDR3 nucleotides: TGTGCCAGCAGCCAAGGAGGGGCTACTTGGACAGGGGTAAGGCGCTACACCTTC. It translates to CASSQGGATWTGVRRYTF. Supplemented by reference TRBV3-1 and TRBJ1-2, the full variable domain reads DTAVSQTPKYLVTQMGNDKSIKCEQNLGHDTMYWYKQDSKKFLKIMFSYNNKELIINETVPNRFSPKSPDKAHLNLHINSLELGDSAVYFCASSQGGATWTGVRRYTFGSGTRLTVV.

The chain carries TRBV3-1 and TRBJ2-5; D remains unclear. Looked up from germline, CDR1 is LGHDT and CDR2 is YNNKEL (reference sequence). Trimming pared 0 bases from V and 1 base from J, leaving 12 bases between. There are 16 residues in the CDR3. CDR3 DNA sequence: TGTGCCAGCAGCCAAGAAGGGATAGCTGCCCAAGAGACCCAGTACTTC. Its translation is CASSQEGIAAQETQYF.

Written as DNA, the CDR3 is TGTGCCAGCAGCTTCGGGACAGGGTGGGACACTGAAGCTTTCTTT. As protein: CASSFGTGWDTEAFF. The V and J genes are TRBV7-2 and TRBJ1-1; TRBD1 matches at 9 bases. The CDR3 sequence is 15 residues long. Germline V gene lookup returns CDR1 SGHTA and CDR2 FQGNSA. V lost 3 bases and J lost 3; bases outside the gene matches: 5. The entire variable domain, with the rest obtained from reference TRBV7-2 and TRBJ1-1, is as follows: GAGVSQSPSNKVTEKGKDVELRCDPISGHTALYWYRQSLGQGLEFLIYFQGNSAPDKSGLPSDRFSAERTGGSVSTLTIQRTQQEDSAVYLCASSFGTGWDTEAFFGQGTRLTVV.

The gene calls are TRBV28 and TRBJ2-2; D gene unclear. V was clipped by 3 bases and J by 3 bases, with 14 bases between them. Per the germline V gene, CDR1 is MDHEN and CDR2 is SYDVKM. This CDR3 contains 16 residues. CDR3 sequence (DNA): TGTGCCAGCAGTTTTAGTTTGTATGGTGACACCGGGGAGCTGTTTTTT. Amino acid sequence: CASSFSLYGDTGELFF.

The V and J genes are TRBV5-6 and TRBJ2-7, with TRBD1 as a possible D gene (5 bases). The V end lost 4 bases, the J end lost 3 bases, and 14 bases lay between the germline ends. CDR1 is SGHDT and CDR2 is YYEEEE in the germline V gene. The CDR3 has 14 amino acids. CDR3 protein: CASSPTFRVYEQYV. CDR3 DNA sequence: TGTGCCAGCAGCCCCACCTTCAGGGTCTACGAGCAGTACGTC.

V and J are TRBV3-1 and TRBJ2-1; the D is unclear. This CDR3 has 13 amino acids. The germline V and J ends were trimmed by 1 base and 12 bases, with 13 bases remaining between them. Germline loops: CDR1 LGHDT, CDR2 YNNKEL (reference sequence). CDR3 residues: CASSQARQSPQFF. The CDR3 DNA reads TGTGCCAGCAGCCAAGCTCGCCAGTCTCCGCAGTTCTTC.

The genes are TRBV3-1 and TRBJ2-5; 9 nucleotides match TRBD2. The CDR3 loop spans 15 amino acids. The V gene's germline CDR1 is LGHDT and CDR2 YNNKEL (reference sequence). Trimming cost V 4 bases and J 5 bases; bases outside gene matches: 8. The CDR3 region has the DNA TGTGCCAGCAGCCTGGAAAGCGGGAGGTCGGAGACCCAGTACTTC. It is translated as CASSLESGRSETQYF.

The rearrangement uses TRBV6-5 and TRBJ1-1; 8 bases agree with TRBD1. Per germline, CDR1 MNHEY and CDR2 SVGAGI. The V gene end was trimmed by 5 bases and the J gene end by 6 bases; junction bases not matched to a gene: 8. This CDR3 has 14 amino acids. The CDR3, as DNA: TGTGCCAGCAGTAACACAGGGGGAAAGGCTGAAGCTTTCTTT. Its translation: CASSNTGGKAEAFF.

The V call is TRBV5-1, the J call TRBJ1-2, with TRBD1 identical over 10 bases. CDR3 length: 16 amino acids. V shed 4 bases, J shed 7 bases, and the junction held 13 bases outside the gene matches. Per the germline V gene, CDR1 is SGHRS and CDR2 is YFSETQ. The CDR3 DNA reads TGCGCCAGCAGCCCGGAACCTAAAGGGACAGGGGTTGGCTACACCTTC. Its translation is CASSPEPKGTGVGYTF.

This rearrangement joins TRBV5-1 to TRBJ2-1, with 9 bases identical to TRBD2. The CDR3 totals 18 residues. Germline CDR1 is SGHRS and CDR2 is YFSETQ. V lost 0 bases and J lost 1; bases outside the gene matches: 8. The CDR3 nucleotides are TGCGCCAGCAGCTTGGTTGGCGGGAGGGCCGGTTCCTACAATGAGCAGTTCTTC. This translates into CASSLVGGRAGSYNEQFF.

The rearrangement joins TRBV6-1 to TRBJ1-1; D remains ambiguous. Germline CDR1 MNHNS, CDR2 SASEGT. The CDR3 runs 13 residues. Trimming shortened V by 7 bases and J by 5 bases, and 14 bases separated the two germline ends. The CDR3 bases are TGTGCCAGCACCCACTCTCGGGAGACTGAAGCTTTCTTT. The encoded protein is CASTHSRETEAFF.

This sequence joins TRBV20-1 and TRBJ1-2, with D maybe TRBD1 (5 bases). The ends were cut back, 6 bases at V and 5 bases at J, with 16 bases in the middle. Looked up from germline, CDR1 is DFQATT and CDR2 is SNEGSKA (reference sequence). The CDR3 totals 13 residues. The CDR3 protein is CSAPARGGYGYTF. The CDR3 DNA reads TGCAGTGCACCAGCGAGGGGTGGGTATGGCTACACCTTC.

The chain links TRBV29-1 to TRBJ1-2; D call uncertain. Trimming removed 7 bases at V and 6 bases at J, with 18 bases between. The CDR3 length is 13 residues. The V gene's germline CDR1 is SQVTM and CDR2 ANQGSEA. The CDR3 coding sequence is TGCAGCGCCGGCAGCCTACCCGGGGATGGCTACACCTTC. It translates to CSAGSLPGDGYTF.